The entry that follows covers one T cell receptor (beta chain) sequence. Using its own MiXCR run on the PCR reads, TCRdb lists one record per CDR3 protein. Of 400,000 to 600,000 distinct CDR3 sequences listed, under 30% are singletons. The sample originates from a study of molecular identifiers for immune sequencing clone quantification. Germline assignment: CDR1 SEHNR and CDR2 FQNEAQ (reference sequence). The CDR3 consists of 15 residues. V dropped 4 bases and J dropped 2 bases, with 14 bases sitting between them. The receptor was isolated from a human donor in good health. Some libraries in this study had Jurkat cell RNA spiked in. The rearrangement uses TRBV7-9 and TRBJ1-2; a possible D gene is TRBD1 (6 bases). Source material: naive CD8+ T cells from blood, with Jurkat cell RNA spiked in. The sample's subset: FACS-sorted CD8+CD4-CCR7+CD45RA+ naive T cells. The CDR3 is CASSSTGKGNYGYTF. As DNA, the CDR3 is TGTGCCAGCAGCTCCACAGGGAAAGGGAACTATGGCTACACCTTC. The complete variable domain, with remaining parts taken from reference TRBV7-9 and TRBJ1-2, reads DTGVSQNPRHKITKRGQNVTFRCDPISEHNRLYWYRQTLGQGPEFLTYFQNEAQLEKSRLLSDRFSAERPKGSFSTLEIQRTEQGDSAMYLCASSSTGKGNYGYTFGSGTRLTVV.